The 7 T cell receptor beta chains listed next were all sequenced from one sample in a study of cytomegalovirus exposure and HLA in healthy donors. TCRdb's table, derived via immunoSEQ multiplex PCR, lists solely in-frame clones and lacks some. The table includes 150,000 to 200,000 clones, roughly 82% detected once. The sequencing sample was made of PBMCs. The receptors come from a woman between 18 and 29 years old in good health and CMV-seronegative.

This chain connects TRBV6-5 to TRBJ1-1, with D unresolved. There are 15 residues in the CDR3. V was cut by 3 bases and J by 1 base, with 12 bases left in between. The germline V gene encodes CDR1 MNHEY and CDR2 SVGAGI. The CDR3 DNA is TGTGCCAGCAGTTATTCGGGGAATGGGAACACTGAAGCTTTCTTT. Translation: CASSYSGNGNTEAFF.

V and J are TRBV6-1 and TRBJ1-1; perhaps TRBD1 as D (6 bases). The CDR3 is 17 residues long. Germline lookup yields CDR1 MNHNS and CDR2 SASEGT. V shed 3 bases and J shed 0 bases, with 17 bases lying between them. The CDR3 DNA is TGTGCCAGCAGTGATTTGGGGACAAGGATCATGAACACTGAAGCTTTCTTT. Translated, it gives CASSDLGTRIMNTEAFF.

A single count supports this clone. This rearrangement joins TRBV10-3 to TRBJ1-2; TRBD1 agrees at 8 bases. Germline V gene sequence: CDR1 ENHRY, CDR2 SYGVKD. V trimming: 2 bases; J trimming: 4 bases; junction bases outside the gene matches: 3. This CDR3 is built from 14 residues. The chain's CDR3 is CAISEQGASYGYTF. CDR3 sequence (DNA): TGTGCCATCAGTGAGCAGGGGGCGAGCTATGGCTACACCTTC.

This rearrangement joins TRBV5-6 to TRBJ2-7, with TRBD1 identical over 8 bases. Germline V CDR1 and CDR2: SGHDT, YYEEEE. Germline trimming cut 4 bases from V and 2 bases from J; bases unmatched to any gene: 5. This CDR3 region has 14 residues. The CDR3 loop reads CASSTTGGPYEQYF. The CDR3 coding sequence is TGTGCCAGCAGCACTACAGGGGGTCCCTACGAGCAGTACTTC.

The chain combines TRBV29-1 with TRBJ1-1; TRBD1 matches at 12 bases. The CDR3 has 14 amino acids. Germline V gives CDR1 SQVTM, CDR2 ANQGSEA. V shed 7 bases, J shed 2 bases, and the junction held 5 bases outside the gene matches. CDR3 DNA: TGCAGCGCCACCGGGACAGGGGGCAACACTGAAGCTTTCTTT. It codes for CSATGTGGNTEAFF.

The chain uses TRBV5-1 and TRBJ2-3; 8 bases align to TRBD2. The trim removed 3 bases at V and 1 base at J, leaving 4 bases unmatched. CDR3 length: 15 residues. Germline V gene lookup returns CDR1 SGHRS and CDR2 YFSETQ. This CDR3 reads CASSWDGRGTDTQYF. The DNA for the CDR3 is TGCGCCAGCAGCTGGGACGGGAGGGGCACAGATACGCAGTATTTT.

This chain joins TRBV5-1 and TRBJ1-1; unclear D gene. This CDR3 region has 14 residues. Trimming pared 1 base from V and 11 bases from J, leaving 18 bases between. Germline values: CDR1 SGHRS, CDR2 YFSETQ. CDR3 protein: CASSLPDTAPSAFF. The DNA of the CDR3 is TGCGCCAGCAGCTTGCCTGACACCGCCCCCAGCGCTTTCTTT.